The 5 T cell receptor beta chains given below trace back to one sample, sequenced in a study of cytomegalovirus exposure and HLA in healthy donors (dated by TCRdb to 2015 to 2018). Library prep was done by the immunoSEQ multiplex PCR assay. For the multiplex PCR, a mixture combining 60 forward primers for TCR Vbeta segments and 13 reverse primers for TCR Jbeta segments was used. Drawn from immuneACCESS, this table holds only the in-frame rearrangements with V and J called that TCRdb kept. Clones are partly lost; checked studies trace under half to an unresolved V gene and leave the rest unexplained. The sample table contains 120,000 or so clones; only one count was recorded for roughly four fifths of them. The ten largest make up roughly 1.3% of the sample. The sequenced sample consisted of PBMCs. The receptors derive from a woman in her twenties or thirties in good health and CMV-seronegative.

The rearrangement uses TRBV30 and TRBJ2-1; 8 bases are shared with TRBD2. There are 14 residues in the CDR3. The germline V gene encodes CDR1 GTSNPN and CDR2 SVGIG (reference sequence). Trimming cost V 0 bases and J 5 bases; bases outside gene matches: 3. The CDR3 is CAWSVLAVHNEQFF. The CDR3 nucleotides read TGTGCCTGGAGTGTACTAGCGGTTCACAATGAGCAGTTCTTC. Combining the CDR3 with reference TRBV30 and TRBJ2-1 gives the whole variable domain SQTIHQWPATLVQPVGSPLSLECTVEGTSNPNLYWYRQAAGRGLQLLFYSVGIGQISSEVPQNLSASRPQDRQFILSSKKLLLSDSGFYLCAWSVLAVHNEQFFGPGTRLTVL.

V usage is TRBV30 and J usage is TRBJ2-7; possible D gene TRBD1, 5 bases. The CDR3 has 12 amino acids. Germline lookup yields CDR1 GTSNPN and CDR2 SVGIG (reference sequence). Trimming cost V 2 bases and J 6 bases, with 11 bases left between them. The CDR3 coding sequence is TGTGCCTGGAGTTCCCAGGGTCTCGAGCAGTACTTC. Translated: CAWSSQGLEQYF.

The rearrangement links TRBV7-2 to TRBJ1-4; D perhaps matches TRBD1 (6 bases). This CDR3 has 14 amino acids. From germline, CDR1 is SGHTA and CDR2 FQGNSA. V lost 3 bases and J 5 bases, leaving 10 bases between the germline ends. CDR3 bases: TGTGCCAGCAGCTTGGTACAGGGAAATGAAAAACTGTTTTTT. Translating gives CASSLVQGNEKLFF.

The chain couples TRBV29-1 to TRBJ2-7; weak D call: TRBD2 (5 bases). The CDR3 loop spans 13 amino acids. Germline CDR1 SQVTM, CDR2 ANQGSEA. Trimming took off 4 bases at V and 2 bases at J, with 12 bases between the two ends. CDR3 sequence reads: CSVVRTGTYEQYF. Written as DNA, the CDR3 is TGCAGCGTTGTGCGGACGGGGACCTACGAGCAGTACTTC.

The DNA for the CDR3 is TGTGCCAGCAGCCTCCTCCGCGGGCGACCCTACGAGCAGTACTTC. This encodes CASSLLRGRPYEQYF. J is TRBJ2-7 and V is TRBV7-8, with a tentative D call TRBD2 (5 bases). CDR3 length: 15 residues. Germline V CDR1 and CDR2: SGHVS, FQNEAQ. With 5 bases removed from V and 2 bases from J, the gap between germline ends came to 16 bases. Based on the CDR3 plus reference TRBV7-8 and TRBJ2-7, the full variable domain is GAGVSQSPRYKVAKRGQDVALRCDPISGHVSLFWYQQALGQGPEFLTYFQNEAQLDKSGLPSDRFFAERPEGSVSTLKIQRTQQEDSAVYLCASSLLRGRPYEQYFGPGTRLTVT.